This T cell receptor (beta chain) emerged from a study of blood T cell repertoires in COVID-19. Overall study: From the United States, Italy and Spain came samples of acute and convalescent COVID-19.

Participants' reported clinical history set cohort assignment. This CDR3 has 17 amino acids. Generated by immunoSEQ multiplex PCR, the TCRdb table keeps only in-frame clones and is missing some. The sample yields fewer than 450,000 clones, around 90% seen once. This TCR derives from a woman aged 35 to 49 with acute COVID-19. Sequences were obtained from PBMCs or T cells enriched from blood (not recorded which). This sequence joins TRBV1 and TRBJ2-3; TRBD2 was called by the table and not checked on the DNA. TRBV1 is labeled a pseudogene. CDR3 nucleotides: TGCACCAGCAGCCGAAAGACTAGCCCCCTTCCCGCAGATACGCAGTATTTT. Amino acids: CTSSRKTSPLPADTQYF.